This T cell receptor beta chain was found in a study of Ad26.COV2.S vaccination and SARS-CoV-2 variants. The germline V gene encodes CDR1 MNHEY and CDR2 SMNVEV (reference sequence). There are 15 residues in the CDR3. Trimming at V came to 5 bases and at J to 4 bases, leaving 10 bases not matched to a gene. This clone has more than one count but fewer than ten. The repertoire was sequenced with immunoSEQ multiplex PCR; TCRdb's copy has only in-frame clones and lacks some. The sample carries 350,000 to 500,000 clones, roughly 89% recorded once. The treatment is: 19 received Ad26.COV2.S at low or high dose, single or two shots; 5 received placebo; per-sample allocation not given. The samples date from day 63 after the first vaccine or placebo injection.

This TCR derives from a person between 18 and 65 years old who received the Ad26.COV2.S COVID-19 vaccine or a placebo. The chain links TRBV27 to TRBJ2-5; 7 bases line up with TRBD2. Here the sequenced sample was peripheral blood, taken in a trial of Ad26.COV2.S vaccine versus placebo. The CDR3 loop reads CASSLRSTSRETQYF. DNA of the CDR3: TGTGCCAGCAGTCTCCGATCGACTAGCAGAGAGACCCAGTACTTC.